A selection of T cell receptor beta chains follows, all from one sample in a study of T cells in narcolepsy. Some clones are missing from TCRdb's copy, which holds only in-frame ones; the method was immunoSEQ multiplex PCR. The repertoire consists of roughly 32,000 clones, with 75% to 85% occurring once and the leading ten covering approximately 1%. The sequenced sample was CD45RA- memory CD4+ T cells from PBMCs. These TCRs come from a human donor with narcolepsy. Each CDR3 is given with its conserved first and last residue. A D gene is named only where the DNA matches it firmly. Rows give clone size only sometimes, using once, few, many, or a class for an expanded clone.

j_call clone_size d_call v_call cdr3_aa cdr3_nt
TRBJ2-5 . TRBD2 TRBV11-3 CASSLSGSWETQYF TGTGCCAGCAGCTTAAGCGGGAGTTGGGAGACCCAGTACTTC
TRBJ2-2 . . TRBV11-3 CASSSISSTNTGELFF TGTGCCAGCAGCTCTATATCAAGCACGAACACCGGGGAGCTGTTTTTT
TRBJ1-1 . . TRBV6-5 CASSLNRKEAFF TGTGCCAGCAGCCTAAACCGGAAGGAAGCTTTCTTT
TRBJ1-3 once . TRBV18 CASSRIRSESGNTIYF TGTGCCAGCTCACGAATCCGTTCAGAATCTGGAAACACCATATATTTT
TRBJ2-7 once TRBD1 TRBV7-2 CASSLGTGGRRKRSYEQYF TGTGCCAGCAGCTTAGGCACAGGGGGCCGGAGAAAGAGGTCCTACGAGCAGTACTTC
TRBJ2-7 . TRBD2 TRBV27 CASSSHRGEGEQYF TGTGCCAGCAGTTCGCATCGGGGGGAAGGCGAGCAGTACTTC
TRBJ2-3 . TRBD1 TRBV6-6 CASRKGSDRASDTQYF TGTGCCAGCAGAAAGGGCTCCGACAGGGCGTCAGATACGCAGTATTTT
TRBJ1-2 . TRBD1 TRBV2 CASRLGQGAVYGYTF TGTGCCAGCAGATTGGGACAGGGGGCTGTCTATGGCTACACCTTC
TRBJ1-6 . . TRBV5-1 CASSLALLNSPLHF TGCGCCAGCAGCTTGGCCCTGCTCAATTCACCCCTCCACTTT
TRBJ2-1 . . TRBV7-9 CASSSGQHSFF TGTGCCAGCAGCTCCGGACAGCACTCGTTCTTC
TRBJ2-7 . TRBD1 TRBV9 CASSGGLMDRGRGEQYF TGTGCCAGCAGCGGAGGCCTCATGGACAGGGGACGTGGGGAGCAGTACTTC